A selection of T cell receptor beta chains follows, all from one sample in a study of blood T cell repertoires in COVID-19. TCRdb keeps only in-frame clones here, not all; method: immunoSEQ multiplex PCR. The sample records over 100,000 clones, about 89% being singletons. Sequenced: peripheral blood. Receptors were obtained from a man in his fifties or sixties with COVID-19, enrolled during active disease. Both conserved end residues are part of each CDR3. Fields, in order: V gene, clone size, D gene, J gene, CDR3 protein, CDR3 DNA. D genes are given only for firm matches. Clone size is stated in some rows and not others, as once, few, many or a class when expanded.

V: TRBV11-2; size: NA; D: TRBD1; J: TRBJ2-2; CDR3: CASSETGGRATGELFF; DNA: TGTGCCAGCAGCGAAACAGGGGGTAGAGCCACCGGGGAGCTGTTTTTT
V: TRBV10-3; size: few; D: NA; J: TRBJ1-5; CDR3: CAISQGSVNQPQHF; DNA: TGTGCCATCAGTCAGGGCAGTGTAAATCAGCCCCAGCATTTT
V: TRBV28; size: NA; D: NA; J: TRBJ2-7; CDR3: CASSPSRAAGYEQYF; DNA: TGTGCCAGCAGCCCCTCCAGGGCGGCCGGCTACGAGCAGTACTTC
V: TRBV18; size: NA; D: NA; J: TRBJ1-2; CDR3: CASSPGQSGGYTF; DNA: TGTGCCAGCTCACCGGGGCAATCCGGAGGCTACACCTTC
V: TRBV3-1/TRBV3-2; size: NA; D: NA; J: TRBJ2-1; CDR3: CASSQDGRGYNEQFF; DNA: TGTGCCAGCAGCCAAGACGGCAGGGGATACAATGAGCAGTTCTTC
V: TRBV11-2; size: NA; D: NA; J: TRBJ1-6; CDR3: CASSLAGRMDPPLHF; DNA: TGTGCCAGCAGCTTAGCAGGCAGGATGGATCCACCCCTCCACTTT
V: TRBV18; size: NA; D: TRBD1; J: TRBJ1-6; CDR3: CASSSQGVESSPLHF; DNA: TGTGCCAGCTCTTCACAGGGGGTAGAAAGTTCACCCCTCCACTTT
V: TRBV19; size: NA; D: TRBD1; J: TRBJ1-2; CDR3: CASSTTGGAGYGYTF; DNA: TGTGCCAGTAGTACTACAGGGGGCGCTGGCTATGGCTACACCTTC
V: TRBV5-6; size: NA; D: TRBD1; J: TRBJ1-1; CDR3: CASSSPVRTGNTEAFF; DNA: TGTGCCAGCAGCTCCCCCGTCCGGACAGGGAACACTGAAGCTTTCTTT
V: TRBV6-1; size: NA; D: NA; J: TRBJ2-7; CDR3: CASSEGGVTREQYF; DNA: TGTGCCAGCAGTGAAGGGGGGGTTACTCGCGAGCAGTACTTC
V: TRBV20-1; size: once; D: TRBD1; J: TRBJ1-1; CDR3: CSASGLQGNHSNTEAFF; DNA: TGCAGTGCTAGTGGGTTACAGGGGAACCATTCGAACACTGAAGCTTTCTTT
V: TRBV20-1; size: NA; D: NA; J: TRBJ2-1; CDR3: CSAFRGNEQFF; DNA: TGCAGTGCCTTCCGGGGCAATGAGCAGTTCTTC
V: TRBV7-3; size: NA; D: TRBD1; J: TRBJ2-2; CDR3: CASSLYTGTGRTGELFF; DNA: TGTGCCAGCAGCTTATACACCGGGACAGGGCGGACCGGGGAGCTGTTTTTT
V: TRBV11-2; size: few; D: NA; J: TRBJ2-7; CDR3: CASSSTYEQYF; DNA: TGTGCCAGCAGCTCCACCTACGAGCAGTACTTC
V: TRBV3-1/TRBV3-2; size: NA; D: TRBD1; J: TRBJ1-1; CDR3: CASRRQGNTEAFF; DNA: TGTGCCAGCAGACGACAGGGCAACACTGAAGCTTTCTTT
V: TRBV6-5; size: NA; D: TRBD1; J: TRBJ2-5; CDR3: CASLGGGIQETQYF; DNA: TGTGCCAGCCTAGGGGGCGGAATTCAAGAGACCCAGTACTTC
V: TRBV10-1; size: NA; D: NA; J: TRBJ2-7; CDR3: CASRLGQNEQYF; DNA: TGCGCCAGCAGACTCGGACAGAACGAGCAGTACTTC
V: TRBV4-3; size: NA; D: NA; J: TRBJ1-5; CDR3: CASSQDLAPGPQHF; DNA: TGCGCCAGCAGCCAAGATCTGGCCCCTGGGCCCCAGCATTTT
V: TRBV15; size: NA; D: TRBD1; J: TRBJ1-4; CDR3: CATSQTGDATNEKLFF; DNA: TGTGCCACCAGCCAAACAGGGGACGCAACTAATGAAAAACTGTTTTTT
V: TRBV2; size: NA; D: TRBD2; J: TRBJ2-3; CDR3: CASRPLAGGPDTQYF; DNA: TGTGCCAGCAGACCCCTAGCGGGGGGGCCCGATACGCAGTATTTT
V: TRBV29-1; size: NA; D: TRBD1; J: TRBJ2-7; CDR3: CSGRTGDYEQYF; DNA: TGCAGCGGCCGGACAGGGGACTACGAGCAGTACTTC
V: TRBV28; size: few; D: TRBD1; J: TRBJ1-2; CDR3: CASSGNRGYGYTF; DNA: TGTGCCAGCAGTGGAAACAGGGGCTATGGCTACACCTTC
V: TRBV27; size: NA; D: NA; J: TRBJ1-5; CDR3: CASSPYLVSNQPQHF; DNA: TGTGCCAGCAGTCCCTATCTAGTGAGCAATCAGCCCCAGCATTTT
V: TRBV7-8; size: NA; D: NA; J: TRBJ1-6; CDR3: CASSLYGVSPLHF; DNA: TGTGCCAGCAGCTTATACGGGGTCTCACCCCTCCACTTT
V: TRBV7-9; size: few; D: TRBD1; J: TRBJ2-7; CDR3: CASRRQGHDEQYF; DNA: TGTGCCAGCCGGCGACAGGGGCACGACGAGCAGTACTTC
V: TRBV18; size: NA; D: NA; J: TRBJ2-7; CDR3: CASSLRDYEQYF; DNA: TGTGCCAGCTCACTCCGGGACTACGAGCAGTACTTC
V: TRBV10-1; size: NA; D: TRBD1; J: TRBJ1-5; CDR3: CASSVLAGGIQPQHF; DNA: TGCGCCAGCAGTGTCTTGGCAGGGGGCATTCAGCCCCAGCATTTT
V: TRBV5-8; size: NA; D: TRBD1; J: TRBJ1-2; CDR3: CASSRGQGENYGYTF; DNA: TGTGCCAGCAGCCGAGGACAGGGAGAGAACTATGGCTACACCTTC
V: TRBV5-6; size: NA; D: NA; J: TRBJ1-4; CDR3: CASSGSNEKLFF; DNA: TGTGCCAGCAGCGGGAGTAATGAAAAACTGTTTTTT
V: TRBV4-1; size: NA; D: NA; J: TRBJ1-2; CDR3: CASSPMGGNYGYTF; DNA: TGCGCCAGCAGCCCCATGGGGGGAAACTATGGCTACACCTTC
V: TRBV2; size: NA; D: TRBD1; J: TRBJ1-2; CDR3: CASSEGQLDGYTF; DNA: TGTGCCAGCAGCGAGGGACAGTTGGATGGCTACACCTTC
V: TRBV5-1; size: NA; D: NA; J: TRBJ1-2; CDR3: CASSLAGQPYGYTF; DNA: TGCGCCAGCAGCTTGGCAGGGCAACCCTATGGCTACACCTTC
V: TRBV5-4; size: once; D: TRBD1; J: TRBJ1-2; CDR3: CASSRTGENYGYTF; DNA: TGTGCCAGCAGCCGGACAGGGGAGAACTATGGCTACACCTTC
V: TRBV6-5; size: NA; D: TRBD1; J: TRBJ1-5; CDR3: CASRFTGGGNQPQHF; DNA: TGTGCCAGCAGATTCACAGGGGGCGGCAATCAGCCCCAGCATTTT
V: TRBV19; size: NA; D: NA; J: TRBJ2-5; CDR3: CASSIGGFTRRGETQYF; DNA: TGTGCCAGTTCAATAGGGGGATTTACCCGACGAGGGGAGACCCAGTACTTC
V: TRBV1; size: NA; D: NA; J: TRBJ2-7; CDR3: CTSIRASGDITPHEQYF; DNA: TGCACCAGCATCAGGGCTAGCGGGGATATTACCCCCCACGAGCAGTACTTC
V: TRBV29-1; size: NA; D: NA; J: TRBJ1-2; CDR3: CSARGLYGYTF; DNA: TGCAGCGCCAGGGGTCTCTATGGCTACACCTTC
V: TRBV7-2; size: NA; D: NA; J: TRBJ1-5; CDR3: CASSLAGPRGSNQPQHF; DNA: TGTGCCAGCAGCTTAGCAGGGCCCAGAGGGAGCAATCAGCCCCAGCATTTT
V: TRBV10-3; size: NA; D: NA; J: TRBJ1-6; CDR3: CAISDDRVNSPLHF; DNA: TGTGCCATCAGTGACGACCGGGTTAATTCACCCCTCCACTTT
V: TRBV5-1; size: NA; D: TRBD1; J: TRBJ1-4; CDR3: CASSGGTGEEEKLFF; DNA: TGCGCCAGCAGCGGGGGGACAGGGGAGGAAGAAAAACTGTTTTTT
V: TRBV3-1/TRBV3-2; size: NA; D: NA; J: TRBJ1-3; CDR3: CASRRGSGNTIYF; DNA: TGTGCCAGCAGGAGGGGGTCTGGAAACACCATATATTTT
V: TRBV6-6; size: NA; D: TRBD1; J: TRBJ1-2; CDR3: CASSFATGASGGYTF; DNA: TGTGCCAGCAGTTTCGCGACAGGGGCTAGTGGTGGCTACACCTTC
V: TRBV9; size: NA; D: TRBD1; J: TRBJ2-1; CDR3: CASSVGGDRYNEQFF; DNA: TGTGCCAGCAGCGTAGGAGGGGACAGGTACAATGAGCAGTTCTTC
V: TRBV7-9; size: NA; D: NA; J: TRBJ1-2; CDR3: CASSSAGGNYGYTF; DNA: TGTGCCAGCAGCTCAGCTGGCGGGAACTATGGCTACACCTTC
V: TRBV3-1/TRBV3-2; size: NA; D: NA; J: TRBJ1-3; CDR3: CASSPVRNQQAGNTIYF; DNA: TGTGCCAGCAGCCCTGTCCGTAACCAACAGGCTGGAAACACCATATATTTT
V: TRBV19; size: NA; D: NA; J: TRBJ1-5; CDR3: CASRLQGSLSNQPQHF; DNA: TGTGCCAGTAGACTGCAGGGATCTCTAAGCAATCAGCCCCAGCATTTT
V: TRBV5-1; size: NA; D: NA; J: TRBJ2-7; CDR3: CASSLFSPGQSSYEQYF; DNA: TGCGCCAGCAGCTTGTTTTCTCCCGGACAGAGCTCCTACGAGCAGTACTTC
V: TRBV5-6; size: NA; D: NA; J: TRBJ1-5; CDR3: CASSVLRGPQHF; DNA: TGTGCCAGCAGCGTATTAAGGGGGCCCCAGCATTTT
V: TRBV19; size: NA; D: NA; J: TRBJ1-2; CDR3: CASSPDRPSYGYTF; DNA: TGTGCCAGTAGTCCGGACAGACCCAGCTATGGCTACACCTTC
V: TRBV29-1; size: few; D: NA; J: TRBJ1-2; CDR3: CSVVHSNYGYTF; DNA: TGCAGCGTTGTTCATTCTAACTATGGCTACACCTTC
V: TRBV6-5; size: NA; D: NA; J: TRBJ2-2; CDR3: CASSLVQGDTGELFF; DNA: TGTGCCAGCAGCTTGGTCCAAGGGGACACCGGGGAGCTGTTTTTT
V: TRBV30; size: NA; D: NA; J: TRBJ1-1; CDR3: CAWSVSRGGNAFF; DNA: TGTGCCTGGAGTGTCTCAAGGGGCGGGAACGCTTTCTTT
V: TRBV10-3; size: NA; D: NA; J: TRBJ1-6; CDR3: CAIRSSPDNSPLHF; DNA: TGTGCCATCAGATCGAGTCCGGATAATTCACCCCTCCACTTT
V: TRBV12-3/TRBV12-4; size: once; D: NA; J: TRBJ1-1; CDR3: CASSLGQNTEAFF; DNA: TGTGCCAGCAGTTTGGGGCAGAACACTGAAGCTTTCTTT
V: TRBV30; size: few; D: NA; J: TRBJ1-1; CDR3: CAWDRQVNTEAFF; DNA: TGTGCCTGGGACCGTCAGGTGAACACTGAAGCTTTCTTT
V: TRBV12-3/TRBV12-4; size: NA; D: NA; J: TRBJ2-1; CDR3: CASSIYNEQFF; DNA: TGTGCCAGCAGTATATACAATGAGCAGTTCTTC
V: TRBV6-2/TRBV6-3; size: NA; D: TRBD2; J: TRBJ2-5; CDR3: CASSFRDYRQETQYF; DNA: TGTGCCAGCAGTTTCCGGGACTACCGACAAGAGACCCAGTACTTC
V: TRBV30; size: once; D: TRBD1; J: TRBJ1-4; CDR3: CAWSVRGQGSEKLFF; DNA: TGTGCCTGGAGTGTACGAGGACAGGGGTCTGAAAAACTGTTTTTT
V: TRBV20-1; size: NA; D: TRBD1; J: TRBJ1-5; CDR3: CSASTGGGSNQPQHF; DNA: TGCAGTGCTAGTACAGGGGGGGGGAGCAATCAGCCCCAGCATTTT